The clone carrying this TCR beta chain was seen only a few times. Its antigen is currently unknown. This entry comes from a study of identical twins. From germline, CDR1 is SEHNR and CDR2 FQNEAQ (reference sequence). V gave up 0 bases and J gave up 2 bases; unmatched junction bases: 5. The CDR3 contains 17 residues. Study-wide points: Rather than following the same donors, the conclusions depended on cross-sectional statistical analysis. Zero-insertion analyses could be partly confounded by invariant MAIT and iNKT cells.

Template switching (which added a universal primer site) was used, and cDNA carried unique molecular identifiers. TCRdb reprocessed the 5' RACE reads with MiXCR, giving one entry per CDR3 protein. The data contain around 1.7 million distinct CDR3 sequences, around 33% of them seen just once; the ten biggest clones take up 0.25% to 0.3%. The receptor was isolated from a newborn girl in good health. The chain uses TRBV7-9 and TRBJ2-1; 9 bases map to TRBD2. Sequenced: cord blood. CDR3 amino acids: CASSLATSGHTYNEQFF. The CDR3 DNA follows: TGTGCCAGCAGCTTAGCAACTAGCGGGCACACCTACAATGAGCAGTTCTTC. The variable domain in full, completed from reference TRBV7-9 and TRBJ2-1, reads DTGVSQNPRHKITKRGQNVTFRCDPISEHNRLYWYRQTLGQGPEFLTYFQNEAQLEKSRLLSDRFSAERPKGSFSTLEIQRTEQGDSAMYLCASSLATSGHTYNEQFFGPGTRLTVL.